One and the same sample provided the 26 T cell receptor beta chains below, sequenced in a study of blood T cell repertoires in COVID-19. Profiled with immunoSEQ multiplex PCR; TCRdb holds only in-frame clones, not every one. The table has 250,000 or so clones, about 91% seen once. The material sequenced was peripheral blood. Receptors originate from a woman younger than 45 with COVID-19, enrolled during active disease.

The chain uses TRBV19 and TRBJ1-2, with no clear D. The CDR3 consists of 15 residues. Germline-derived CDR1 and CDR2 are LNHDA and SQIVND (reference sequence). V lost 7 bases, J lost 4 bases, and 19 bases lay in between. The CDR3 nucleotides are TGTGCCAGTACCTCCATCGGGGTGGGCAGCTATGGCTACACCTTC. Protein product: CASTSIGVGSYGYTF. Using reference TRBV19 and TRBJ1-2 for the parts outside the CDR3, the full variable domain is DGGITQSPKYLFRKEGQNVTLSCEQNLNHDAMYWYRQDPGQGLRLIYYSQIVNDFQKGDIAEGYSVSREKKESFPLTVTSAQKNPTAFYLCASTSIGVGSYGYTFGSGTRLTVV.

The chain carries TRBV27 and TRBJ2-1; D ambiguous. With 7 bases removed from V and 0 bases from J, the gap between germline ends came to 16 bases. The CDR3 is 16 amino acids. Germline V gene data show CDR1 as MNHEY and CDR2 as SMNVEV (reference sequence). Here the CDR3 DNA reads TGTGCCAGCACTCCCAATGGTTTCTACTCCTACAATGAGCAGTTCTTC. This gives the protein CASTPNGFYSYNEQFF.

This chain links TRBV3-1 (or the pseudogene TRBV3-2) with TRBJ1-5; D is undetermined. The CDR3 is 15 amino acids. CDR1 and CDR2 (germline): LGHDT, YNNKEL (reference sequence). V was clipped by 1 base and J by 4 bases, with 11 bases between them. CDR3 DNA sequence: TGTGCCAGCAGCCAAGTAGGTGACGGGAATCAGCCCCAGCATTTT. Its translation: CASSQVGDGNQPQHF.

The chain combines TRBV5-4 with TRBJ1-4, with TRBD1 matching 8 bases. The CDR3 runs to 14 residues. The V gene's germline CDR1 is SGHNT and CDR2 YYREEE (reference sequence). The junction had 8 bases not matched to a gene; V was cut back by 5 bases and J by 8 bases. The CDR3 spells CASSPGTGNEKLFF. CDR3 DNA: TGTGCCAGCAGTCCCGGGACAGGAAACGAAAAACTGTTTTTT.

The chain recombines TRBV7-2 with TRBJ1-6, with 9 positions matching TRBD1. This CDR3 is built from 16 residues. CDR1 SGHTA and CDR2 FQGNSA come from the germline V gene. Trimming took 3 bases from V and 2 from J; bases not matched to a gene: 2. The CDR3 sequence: CASSLTGGPYNSPLHF. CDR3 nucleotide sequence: TGTGCCAGCAGCTTGACAGGGGGGCCCTATAATTCACCCCTCCACTTT.

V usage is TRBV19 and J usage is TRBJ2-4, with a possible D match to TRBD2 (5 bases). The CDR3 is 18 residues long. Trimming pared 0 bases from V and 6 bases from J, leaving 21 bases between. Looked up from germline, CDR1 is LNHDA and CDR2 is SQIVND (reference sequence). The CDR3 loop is CASSIDPRRAGRGNIQYF. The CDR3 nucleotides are TGTGCCAGTAGTATAGATCCCCGGAGAGCCGGTCGGGGAAACATTCAGTACTTC.

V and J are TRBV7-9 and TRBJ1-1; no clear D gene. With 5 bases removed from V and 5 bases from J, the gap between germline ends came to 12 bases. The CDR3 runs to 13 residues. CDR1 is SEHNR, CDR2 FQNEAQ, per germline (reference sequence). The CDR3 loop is CASSRFGETEAFF. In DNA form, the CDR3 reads TGTGCCAGCAGCCGATTTGGGGAGACTGAAGCTTTCTTT.

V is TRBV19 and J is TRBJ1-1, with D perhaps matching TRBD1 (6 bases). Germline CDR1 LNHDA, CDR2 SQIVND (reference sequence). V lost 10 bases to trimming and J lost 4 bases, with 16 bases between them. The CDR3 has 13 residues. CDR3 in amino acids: CATKGGLGTEAFF. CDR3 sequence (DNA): TGTGCCACCAAGGGGGGGTTAGGCACTGAAGCTTTCTTT.

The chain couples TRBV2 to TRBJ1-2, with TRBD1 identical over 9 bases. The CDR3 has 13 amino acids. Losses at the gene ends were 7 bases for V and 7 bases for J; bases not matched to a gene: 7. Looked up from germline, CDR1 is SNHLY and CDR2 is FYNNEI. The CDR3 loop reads CASNSGTGLGYTF. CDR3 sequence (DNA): TGTGCCAGCAATTCCGGGACAGGGCTTGGCTACACCTTC.

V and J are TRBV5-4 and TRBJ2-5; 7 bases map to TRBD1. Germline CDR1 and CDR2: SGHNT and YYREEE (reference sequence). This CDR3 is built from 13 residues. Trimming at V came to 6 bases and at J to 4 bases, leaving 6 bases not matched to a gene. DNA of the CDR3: TGTGCCAGCACCCTGACAGGGTCAGAGACCCAGTACTTC. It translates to CASTLTGSETQYF.

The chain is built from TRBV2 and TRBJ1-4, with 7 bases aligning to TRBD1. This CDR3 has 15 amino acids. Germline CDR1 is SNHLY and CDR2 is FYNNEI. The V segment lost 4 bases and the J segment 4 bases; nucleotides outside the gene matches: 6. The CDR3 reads CASSARTGFNEKLFF. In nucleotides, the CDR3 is TGTGCCAGCAGTGCTCGGACAGGCTTTAATGAAAAACTGTTTTTT. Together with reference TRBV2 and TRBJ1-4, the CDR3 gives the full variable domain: EPEVTQTPSHQVTQMGQEVILRCVPISNHLYFYWYRQILGQKVEFLVSFYNNEISEKSEIFDDQFSVERPDGSNFTLKIRSTKLEDSAMYFCASSARTGFNEKLFFGSGTQLSVL.

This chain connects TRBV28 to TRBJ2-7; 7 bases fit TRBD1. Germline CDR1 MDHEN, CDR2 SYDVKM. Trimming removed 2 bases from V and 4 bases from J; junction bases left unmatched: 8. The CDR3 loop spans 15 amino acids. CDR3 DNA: TGTGCCAGCAGTTTAAGGTCAGGGGGTCGATACGAGCAGTACTTC. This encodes CASSLRSGGRYEQYF.

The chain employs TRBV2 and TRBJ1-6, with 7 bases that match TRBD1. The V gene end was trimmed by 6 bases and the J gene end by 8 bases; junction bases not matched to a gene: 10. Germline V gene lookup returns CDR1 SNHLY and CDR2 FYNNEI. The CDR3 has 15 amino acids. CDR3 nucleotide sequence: TGTGCCAGCAGATTCAGGACAGGAAGCGATTCACCCCTCCACTTT. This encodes CASRFRTGSDSPLHF.

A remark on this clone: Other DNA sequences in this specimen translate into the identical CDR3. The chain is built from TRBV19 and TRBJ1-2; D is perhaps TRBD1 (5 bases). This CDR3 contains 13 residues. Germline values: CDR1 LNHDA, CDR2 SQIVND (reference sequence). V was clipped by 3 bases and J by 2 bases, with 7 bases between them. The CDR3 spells CASSISGNYGYTF. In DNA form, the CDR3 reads TGTGCCAGTAGTATCTCAGGGAACTATGGCTACACCTTC.

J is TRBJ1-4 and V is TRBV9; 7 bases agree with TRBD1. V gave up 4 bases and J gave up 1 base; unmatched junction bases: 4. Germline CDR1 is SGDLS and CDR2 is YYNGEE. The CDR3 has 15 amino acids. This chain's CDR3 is CASSTRDRTNEKLFF. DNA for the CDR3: TGTGCCAGCAGCACACGGGACAGAACTAATGAAAAACTGTTTTTT. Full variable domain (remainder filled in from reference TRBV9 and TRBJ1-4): DSGVTQTPKHLITATGQRVTLRCSPRSGDLSVYWYQQSLDQGLQFLIQYYNGEERAKGNILERFSAQQFPDLHSELNLSSLELGDSALYFCASSTRDRTNEKLFFGSGTQLSVL.

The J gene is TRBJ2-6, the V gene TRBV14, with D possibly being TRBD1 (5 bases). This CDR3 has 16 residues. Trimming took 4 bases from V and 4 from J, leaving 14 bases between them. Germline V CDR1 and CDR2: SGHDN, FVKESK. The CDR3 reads CASSLGHNLGANVLTF. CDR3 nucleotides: TGTGCCAGCAGCCTCGGACACAATCTGGGGGCCAACGTCCTGACTTTC.

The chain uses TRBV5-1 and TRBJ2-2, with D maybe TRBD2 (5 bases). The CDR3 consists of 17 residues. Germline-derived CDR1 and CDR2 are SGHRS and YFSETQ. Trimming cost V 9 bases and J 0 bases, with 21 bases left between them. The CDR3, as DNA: TGCGCCACCGGGTGGCTAGCCCCCGTCGCGAACACCGGGGAGCTGTTTTTT. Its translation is CATGWLAPVANTGELFF.

The CDR3 DNA reads as TGTGCCAGCAGCCCCGCAGGACTCACCGGGGAGCTGTTTTTT. This codes for CASSPAGLTGELFF. V is TRBV7-9 and J is TRBJ2-2, with D possibly TRBD2 on 5 matching bases. Per germline, CDR1 SEHNR and CDR2 FQNEAQ (reference sequence). The V and J ends lost 5 bases and 4 bases respectively, with 11 bases between them. The CDR3 is 14 residues long.

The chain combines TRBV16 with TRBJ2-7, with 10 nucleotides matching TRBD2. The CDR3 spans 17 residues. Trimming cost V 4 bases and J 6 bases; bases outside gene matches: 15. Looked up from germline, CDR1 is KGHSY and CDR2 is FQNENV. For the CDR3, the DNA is TGTGCCAGCAGCCTAGAAAGGGCGCTAGCGGGGGACTCCGAGCAGTACTTC. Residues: CASSLERALAGDSEQYF.

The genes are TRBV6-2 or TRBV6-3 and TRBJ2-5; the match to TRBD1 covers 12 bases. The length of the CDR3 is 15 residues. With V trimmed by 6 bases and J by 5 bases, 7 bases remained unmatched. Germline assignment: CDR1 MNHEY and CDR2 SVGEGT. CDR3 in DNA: TGTGCCAGCAGCTGGGGGGACAGGGGGCCGGAGACCCAGTACTTC. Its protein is CASSWGDRGPETQYF.

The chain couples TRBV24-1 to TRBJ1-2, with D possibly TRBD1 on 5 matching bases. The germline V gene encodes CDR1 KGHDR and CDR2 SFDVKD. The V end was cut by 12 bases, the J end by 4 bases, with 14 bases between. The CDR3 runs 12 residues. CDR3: CAAGGGTYGYTF. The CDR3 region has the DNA TGTGCCGCTGGCGGAGGGACCTATGGCTACACCTTC.

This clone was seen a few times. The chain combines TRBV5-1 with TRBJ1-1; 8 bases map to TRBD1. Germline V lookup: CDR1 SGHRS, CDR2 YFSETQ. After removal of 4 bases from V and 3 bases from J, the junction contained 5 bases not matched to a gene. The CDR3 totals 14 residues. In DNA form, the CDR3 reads TGCGCCAGCAGCGGACAGGGAGGATACACTGAAGCTTTCTTT. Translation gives CASSGQGGYTEAFF.

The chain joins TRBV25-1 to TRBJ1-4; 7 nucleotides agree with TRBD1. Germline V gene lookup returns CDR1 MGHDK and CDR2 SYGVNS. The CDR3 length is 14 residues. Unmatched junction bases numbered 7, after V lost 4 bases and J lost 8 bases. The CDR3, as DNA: TGTGCCAGCAGTGGAAACAGGGGTGGAGAAAAACTGTTTTTT. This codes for CASSGNRGGEKLFF.

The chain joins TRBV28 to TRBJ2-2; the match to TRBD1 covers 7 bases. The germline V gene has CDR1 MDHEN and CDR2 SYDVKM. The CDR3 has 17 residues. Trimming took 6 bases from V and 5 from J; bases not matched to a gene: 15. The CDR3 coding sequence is TGTGCCAGCAGCCATAAGCAGGGGGACGTAATGACCGGGGAGCTGTTTTTT. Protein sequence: CASSHKQGDVMTGELFF.

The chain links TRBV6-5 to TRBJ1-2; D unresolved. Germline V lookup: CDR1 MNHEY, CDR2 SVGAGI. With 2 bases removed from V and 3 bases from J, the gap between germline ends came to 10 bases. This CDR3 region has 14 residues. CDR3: CASSYRGRDYGYTF. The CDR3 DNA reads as TGTGCCAGCAGTTACCGAGGCCGCGACTATGGCTACACCTTC.

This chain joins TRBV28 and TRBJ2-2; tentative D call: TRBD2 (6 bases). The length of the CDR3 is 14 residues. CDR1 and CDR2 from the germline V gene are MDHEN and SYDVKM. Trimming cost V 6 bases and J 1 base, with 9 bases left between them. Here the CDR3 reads CASSRAGNTGELFF. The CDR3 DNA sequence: TGTGCCAGCAGCCGAGCGGGGAACACCGGGGAGCTGTTTTTT.